This T cell receptor beta chain was identified in a study of beta chain features in type 1 diabetes. The study's findings and limits: Shortening of TCRB CDR3s, moderate but significant, appeared in all four CD4+ subsets of Type 1 diabetes patients.

This CDR3 spans 14 amino acids. Trimming cost V 6 bases and J 7 bases; bases outside gene matches: 9. Germline CDR1 SEHNR, CDR2 FQNEAQ (reference sequence). All of the isolated RNA was reverse transcribed, so expressed TCRB transcripts were sequenced. Clones were read by immunoSEQ multiplex PCR, and TCRdb kept only the in-frame ones, dropping some. The sample has about 340,000 clones; approximately 13% are singletons. Cells sorted by CD45RO/CCR7/CD25/CD127/CD95/CD27 comprised CD4+ naive, central memory, regulatory and stem cell-like memory cells. On this clone: Its antigen is undetermined.

The sequence was collected from a woman aged 18-29 years with type 1 diabetes. This chain joins TRBV7-9 and TRBJ1-1; 9 bases are shared with TRBD1. Sequencing was done on a sample of naive CD4+ T cells from blood. The chain's CDR3 is CASRQQGALGEAFF. As DNA, the CDR3 is TGTGCCAGCAGACAACAGGGGGCATTAGGTGAAGCTTTCTTT.